This T cell receptor (beta chain) came from a study of shared clonotypes between healthy human individuals. Study-wide results and caveats: Only blood underwent sampling, and tissue repertoires likely differ. It was observed that 5% to 6% of naive CD4 clonotypes were shared across a handful of donors. Memory subsets had estimated richness that was generally smaller than that of naive subsets.

CDR3 length equals 13 residues. V was pared by 5 bases and J by 11 bases, with 7 bases of the junction left unmatched. Germline CDR1 reads SSHAT; CDR2 reads FNYEAQ (reference sequence). A remark on this clone: Antigen: not known.

The assay used deep level. TCRdb keeps only in-frame clones here, not all; method: immunoSEQ multiplex PCR. The profile shows about 2.4 million clones, roughly 93% of them singletons. This TCR was recovered from a young man in good health. Some clones in this sample may be carry-over from other donors' samples. The sample was naive CD4+ T cells from PBMCs. The subset denotes: CD45RA+ positively selected. This chain joins TRBV7-7 and TRBJ2-5, with 11 bases identical to TRBD1. In DNA form, the CDR3 reads TGTGCCAGCAGCCAGGACAGGGGGCAGGGACAGTACTTC. Its protein product is CASSQDRGQGQYF. The full variable domain, with the rest looked up from reference TRBV7-7 and TRBJ2-5, is GAGVSQSPRYKVTKRGQDVTLRCDPISSHATLYWYQQALGQGPEFLTYFNYEAQPDKSGLPSDRFSAERPEGSISTLTIQRTEQRDSAMYRCASSQDRGQGQYFGPGTRLLVL.